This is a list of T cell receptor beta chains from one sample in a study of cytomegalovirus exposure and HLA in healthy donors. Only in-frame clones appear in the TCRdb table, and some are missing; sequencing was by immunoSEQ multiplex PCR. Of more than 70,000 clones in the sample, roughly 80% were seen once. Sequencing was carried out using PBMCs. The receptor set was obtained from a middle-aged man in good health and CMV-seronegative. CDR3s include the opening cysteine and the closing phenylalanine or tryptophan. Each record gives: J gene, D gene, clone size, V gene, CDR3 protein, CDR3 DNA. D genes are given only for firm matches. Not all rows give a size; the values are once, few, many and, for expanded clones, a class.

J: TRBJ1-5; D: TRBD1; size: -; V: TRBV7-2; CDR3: CASSFRQGNSNQPQHF; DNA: TGTGCCAGCAGCTTTCGACAGGGGAATAGCAATCAGCCCCAGCATTTT
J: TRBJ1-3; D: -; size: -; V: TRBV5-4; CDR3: CASSLSTYSGNTIYF; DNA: TGTGCCAGCAGCTTATCTACCTACTCTGGAAACACCATATATTTT
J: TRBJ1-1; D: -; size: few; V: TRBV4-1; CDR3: CASSPPQGRTTEAFF; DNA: TGCGCCAGCAGCCCTCCACAGGGTAGGACCACTGAAGCTTTCTTT
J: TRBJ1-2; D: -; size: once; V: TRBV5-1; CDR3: CASSLEAGTPHNYGYTF; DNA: TGCGCCAGCAGCTTGGAAGCCGGGACACCTCATAACTATGGCTACACCTTC
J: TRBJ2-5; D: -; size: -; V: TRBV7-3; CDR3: CASSPKPRQYSGTQYF; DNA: TGTGCCAGCAGCCCTAAACCCCGACAGTACTCGGGGACCCAGTACTTC
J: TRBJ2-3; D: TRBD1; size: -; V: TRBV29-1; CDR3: CSVSAPFWTGPSTDTQYF; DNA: TGCAGCGTTTCCGCCCCGTTCTGGACAGGTCCTAGCACAGATACGCAGTATTTT
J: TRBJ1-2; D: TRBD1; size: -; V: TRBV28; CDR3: CASSQGVGVGGYTF; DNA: TGTGCCAGCAGCCAGGGGGTGGGGGTAGGAGGCTACACCTTC
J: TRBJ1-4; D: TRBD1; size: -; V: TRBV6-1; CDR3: CASRTDRVNEKLFF; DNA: TGTGCCAGCAGGACAGACAGGGTGAATGAAAAACTGTTTTTT
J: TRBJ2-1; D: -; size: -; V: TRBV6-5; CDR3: CASSRGVQFF; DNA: TGTGCCAGCAGTCGAGGCGTGCAGTTCTTC
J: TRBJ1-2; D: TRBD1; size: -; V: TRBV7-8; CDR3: CASSSRDRVPPGGYTF; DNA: TGTGCCAGCAGCTCACGGGACAGGGTCCCCCCGGGTGGCTACACCTTC
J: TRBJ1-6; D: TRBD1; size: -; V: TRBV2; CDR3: CASRVDRDNSPLHF; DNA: TGTGCCAGCAGAGTGGACAGGGACAATTCACCCCTCCACTTT
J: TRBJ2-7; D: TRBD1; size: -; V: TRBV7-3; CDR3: CASSLKGQGYEQYF; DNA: TGTGCCAGCAGCTTAAAGGGACAGGGATACGAGCAGTACTTC
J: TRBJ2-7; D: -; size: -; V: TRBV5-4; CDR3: CASSLYASRDVRYF; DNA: TGTGCCAGCAGCTTGTACGCTAGTAGAGACGTCCGGTACTTC
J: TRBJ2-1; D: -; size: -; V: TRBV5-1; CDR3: CASSQQLYNEQFF; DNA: TGCGCCAGCAGCCAACAGCTCTACAATGAGCAGTTCTTC
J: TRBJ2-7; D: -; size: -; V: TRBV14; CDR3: CASSSLPGTPLSYEQYF; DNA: TGTGCCAGCAGCTCCCTACCCGGGACACCCCTTTCCTACGAGCAGTACTTC
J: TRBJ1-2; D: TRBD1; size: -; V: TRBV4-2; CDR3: CASTGSTGYGYTF; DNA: TGTGCCAGCACAGGCTCGACAGGGTATGGCTACACCTTC
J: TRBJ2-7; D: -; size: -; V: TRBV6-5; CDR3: CASSPGTKTYEQYF; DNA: TGTGCCAGCAGTCCCGGGACAAAGACCTACGAGCAGTACTTC
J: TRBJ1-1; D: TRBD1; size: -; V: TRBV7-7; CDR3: CASSPGTDNTEAFF; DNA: TGTGCCAGCAGCCCGGGGACAGACAACACTGAAGCTTTCTTT
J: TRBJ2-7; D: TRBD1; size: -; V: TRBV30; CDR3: CAWSVMGQGMVGQYF; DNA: TGTGCCTGGAGTGTTATGGGACAGGGTATGGTGGGGCAGTACTTC
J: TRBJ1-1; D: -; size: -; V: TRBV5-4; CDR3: CASSFVEGGTEAFF; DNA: TGTGCCAGCAGCTTTGTCGAAGGAGGCACTGAAGCTTTCTTT
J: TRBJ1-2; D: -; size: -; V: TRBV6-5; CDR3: CASSYSAGTSYGYTF; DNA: TGTGCCAGCAGTTACTCGGCCGGGACAAGCTATGGCTACACCTTC
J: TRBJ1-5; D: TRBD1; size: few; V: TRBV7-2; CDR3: CASTLGGTASPNQPQHF; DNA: TGTGCCAGCACCTTAGGGGGCACAGCTAGTCCCAATCAGCCCCAGCATTTT
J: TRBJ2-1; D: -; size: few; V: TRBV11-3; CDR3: CASSLVSGSNNEQFF; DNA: TGTGCCAGCAGCTTAGTTAGCGGTTCAAACAATGAGCAGTTCTTC
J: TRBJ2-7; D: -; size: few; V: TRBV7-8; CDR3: CASSLVGGSYEQYF; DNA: TGTGCCAGCAGCTTAGTCGGCGGCTCCTACGAGCAGTACTTC
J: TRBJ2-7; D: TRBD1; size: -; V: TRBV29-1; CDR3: CSVGGGQGWYEQYF; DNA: TGCAGCGTTGGTGGCGGACAGGGTTGGTACGAGCAGTACTTC
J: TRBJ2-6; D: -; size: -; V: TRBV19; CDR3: CASSIDDSSGANVLTF; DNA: TGTGCCAGTAGTATAGACGACAGCTCTGGGGCCAACGTCCTGACTTTC
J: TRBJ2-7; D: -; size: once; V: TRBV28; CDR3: CASSSGTEAGFYEQYF; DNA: TGTGCCAGCAGTTCCGGGACGGAGGCGGGGTTCTACGAGCAGTACTTC
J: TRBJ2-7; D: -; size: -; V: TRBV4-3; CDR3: CASSQGGTYEQYF; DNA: TGCGCCAGCAGCCAGGGGGGTACGTACGAGCAGTACTTC
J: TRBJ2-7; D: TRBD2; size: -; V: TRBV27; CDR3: CASSSGLANEQYF; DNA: TGTGCCAGCAGTTCGGGACTAGCGAACGAGCAGTACTTC
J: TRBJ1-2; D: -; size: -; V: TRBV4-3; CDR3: CASSQDGGMRYGYTF; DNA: TGCGCCAGCAGCCAAGATGGGGGGATGCGGTATGGCTACACCTTC
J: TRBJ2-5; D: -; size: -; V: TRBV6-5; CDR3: CASSFRQEELETQYF; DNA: TGTGCCAGCAGTTTCCGACAGGAGGAATTGGAGACCCAGTACTTC
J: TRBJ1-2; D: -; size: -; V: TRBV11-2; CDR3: CASSLGLAEGYGYTF; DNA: TGTGCCAGCAGCTTGGGACTTGCCGAGGGATATGGCTACACCTTC